This TCR beta chain derives from a study of blood T cell dynamics during melanoma immunotherapy. Study as a whole: Metastatic melanoma patients received first-line pembrolizumab or nivolumab plus ipilimumab.

Trimming left V 0 bases short and J 1 base short, with 9 bases between. CDR1 and CDR2 (germline): LNHNV, YYDKDF (reference sequence). The CDR3 has 16 amino acids. Regarding time point: week 3, after first cycle of checkpoint inhibitor. Response was assessed by RECIST 1.1 at 12 weeks, except a couple of rapid progressors. Prior systemic cancer therapy, immunosuppressant use and other active malignancies excluded patients. Data came from immunoSEQ multiplex PCR; TCRdb stores just in-frame clones and leaves some out. The sample includes about 15,000 clones, around 85% seen only once; the top ten take roughly 8%.

The TCR originated in a human donor with melanoma. V is TRBV15 and J is TRBJ1-4; no reliable D call. This specimen was blood, taken from a patient treated with checkpoint blockade. The CDR3 loop reads CATSRDLGGTNEKLFF. CDR3 sequence (DNA): TGTGCCACCAGCAGAGATCTAGGCGGAACTAATGAAAAACTGTTTTTT.